The sequence of this T cell receptor beta chain was determined in a study of OX40 agonist ivuxolimab in advanced cancers. For the study at large: Patients were given ivuxolimab, an antibody that agonizes OX40 (CD134). Aged roughly 23 to 79 with a mean of approximately 57 years, they were more than 80% male.

Autoimmune disease history or systemic immunosuppression disqualified patients. CDR3 length: 16 amino acids. Deletions cut 3 bases from V and 2 bases from J, with 14 bases between. In germline, CDR1 is LGHNT, CDR2 FRNRAP. This clone was seen a single time. Its antigen is undetermined. Generated by immunoSEQ multiplex PCR, the TCRdb table keeps only in-frame clones and is missing some. This table has some 80,000 clones, approximately 91% appearing once. General study points: A proportion of nonresponders additionally exhibited low normalized T-cell clonal expansion.

Sequencing used CD4+ or CD8+ T cells sorted from blood, obtained in a trial of the OX40 agonist ivuxolimab. J is TRBJ1-3 and V is TRBV12-5; D uncertain. This clonotype was obtained from an adult with an advanced solid tumor such as melanoma, head and neck, liver or kidney cancer. DNA of the CDR3: TGTGCTAGTGGTTTCGGCAGGCGAGCCGCTGGAAACACCATATATTTT. The encoded protein is CASGFGRRAAGNTIYF. The variable domain in full, with the rest retrieved from reference TRBV12-5 and TRBJ1-3, is DARVTQTPRHKVTEMGQEVTMRCQPILGHNTVFWYRQTMMQGLELLAYFRNRAPLDDSGMPKDRFSAEMPDATLATLKIQPSEPRDSAVYFCASGFGRRAAGNTIYFGEGSWLTVV.